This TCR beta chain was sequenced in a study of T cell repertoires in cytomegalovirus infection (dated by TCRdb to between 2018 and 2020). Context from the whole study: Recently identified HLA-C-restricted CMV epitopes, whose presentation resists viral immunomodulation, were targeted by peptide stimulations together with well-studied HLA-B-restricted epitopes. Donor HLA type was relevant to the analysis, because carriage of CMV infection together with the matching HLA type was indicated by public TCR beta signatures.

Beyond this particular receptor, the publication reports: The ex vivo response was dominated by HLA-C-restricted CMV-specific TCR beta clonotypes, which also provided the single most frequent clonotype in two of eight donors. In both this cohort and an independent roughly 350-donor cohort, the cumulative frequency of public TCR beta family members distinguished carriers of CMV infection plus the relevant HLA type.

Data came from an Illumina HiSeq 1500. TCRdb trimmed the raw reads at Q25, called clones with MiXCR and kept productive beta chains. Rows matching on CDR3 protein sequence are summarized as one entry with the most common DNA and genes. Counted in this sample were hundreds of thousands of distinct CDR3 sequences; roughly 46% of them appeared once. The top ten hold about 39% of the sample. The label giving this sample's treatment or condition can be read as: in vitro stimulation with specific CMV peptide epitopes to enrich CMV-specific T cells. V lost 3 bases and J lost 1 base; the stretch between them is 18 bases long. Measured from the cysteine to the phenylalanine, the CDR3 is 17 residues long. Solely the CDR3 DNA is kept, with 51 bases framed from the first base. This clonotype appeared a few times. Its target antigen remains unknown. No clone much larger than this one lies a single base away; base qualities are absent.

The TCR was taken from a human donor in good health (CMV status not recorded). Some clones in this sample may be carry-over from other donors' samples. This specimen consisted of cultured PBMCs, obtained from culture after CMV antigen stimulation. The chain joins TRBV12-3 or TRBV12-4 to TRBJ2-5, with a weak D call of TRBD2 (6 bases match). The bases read TGTGCCAGCAGTTTTTTATTCGAGGAGGGTCCCCAAGAGACCCAGTACTTC. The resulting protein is CASSFLFEEGPQETQYF.